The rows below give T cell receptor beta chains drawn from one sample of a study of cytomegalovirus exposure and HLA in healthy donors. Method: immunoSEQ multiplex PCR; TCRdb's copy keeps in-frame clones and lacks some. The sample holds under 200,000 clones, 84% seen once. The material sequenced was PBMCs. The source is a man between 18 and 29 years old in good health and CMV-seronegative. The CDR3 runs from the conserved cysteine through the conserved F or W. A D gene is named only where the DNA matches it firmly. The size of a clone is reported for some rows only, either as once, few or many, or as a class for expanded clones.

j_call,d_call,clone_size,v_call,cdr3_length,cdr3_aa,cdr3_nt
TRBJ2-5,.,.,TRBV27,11,CASSYFGEQYF,TGTGCCAGCAGTTATTTCGGGGAGCAGTACTTC
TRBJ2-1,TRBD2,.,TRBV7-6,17,CASSLNGLAGSYNEQFF,TGTGCCAGCAGCTTAAACGGACTAGCGGGATCCTACAATGAGCAGTTCTTC
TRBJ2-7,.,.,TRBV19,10,CAIPINRWFF,TGTGCCATACCCATAAACAGGTGGTTCTTC
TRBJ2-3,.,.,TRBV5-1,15,CASSLGSGPTDTQYF,TGCGCCAGCAGCTTGGGAAGCGGTCCCACAGATACGCAGTATTTT
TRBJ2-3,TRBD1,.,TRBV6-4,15,CASSAIGTGWDTQYF,TGTGCCAGCAGTGCCATCGGGACAGGTTGGGATACGCAGTATTTT
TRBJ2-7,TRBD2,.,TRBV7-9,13,CASSRGEAYEQYF,TGTGCCAGCAGCCGGGGGGAAGCCTACGAGCAGTACTTC
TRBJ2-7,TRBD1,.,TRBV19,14,CASRGQGVDYEQYF,TGTGCCAGTAGGGGACAGGGTGTCGACTACGAGCAGTACTTC
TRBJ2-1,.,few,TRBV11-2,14,CASSLVKRYNEQFF,TGTGCCAGCAGCTTAGTCAAGAGGTACAATGAGCAGTTCTTC
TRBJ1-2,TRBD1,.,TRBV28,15,CASSPGQGGNYGYTF,TGTGCCAGCAGTCCCGGACAGGGGGGAAACTATGGCTACACCTTC
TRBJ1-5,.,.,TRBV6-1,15,CASRGLMGRAQPQHF,TGTGCCAGCAGGGGCCTTATGGGTCGTGCACAGCCCCAGCATTTT
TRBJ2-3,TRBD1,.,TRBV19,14,CASTETGDFDTQYF,TGTGCCAGTACCGAAACAGGGGATTTTGATACGCAGTATTTT
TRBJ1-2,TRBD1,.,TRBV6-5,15,CASSYLRTGGGGYTF,TGTGCCAGCAGTTACCTCCGGACAGGGGGCGGTGGCTACACCTTC
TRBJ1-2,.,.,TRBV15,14,CATSVPPGVYGYTF,TGTGCCACCAGCGTTCCGCCGGGAGTCTATGGCTACACCTTC
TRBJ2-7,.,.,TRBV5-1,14,CASSWDTRQDEQYF,TGCGCCAGCAGTTGGGACACACGGCAGGACGAGCAGTACTTC
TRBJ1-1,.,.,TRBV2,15,CASRAQGVGNTEAFF,TGTGCCAGCAGAGCGCAGGGTGTGGGGAACACTGAAGCTTTCTTT
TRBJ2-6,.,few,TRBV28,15,CASKTGTSGANVLTF,TGTGCCAGCAAAACAGGGACCTCTGGGGCCAACGTCCTGACTTTC
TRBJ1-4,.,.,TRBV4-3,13,CASSQHRNEKLFF,TGCGCCAGCAGCCAGCACAGGAATGAAAAACTGTTTTTT
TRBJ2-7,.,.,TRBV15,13,CATSRGHNYEQYF,TGTGCCACCAGCAGAGGACACAACTACGAGCAGTACTTC
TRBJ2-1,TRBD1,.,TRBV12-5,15,CASGLIGQGAVEQFF,TGTGCTAGTGGTTTGATAGGACAGGGGGCGGTTGAGCAGTTCTTC
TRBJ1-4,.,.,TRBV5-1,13,CASSLGQNEKLFF,TGCGCCAGCAGCTTGGGTCAGAATGAAAAACTGTTTTTT
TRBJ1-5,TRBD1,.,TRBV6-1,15,CVSNSGQNYNQPQHF,TGTGTCAGCAATTCGGGACAGAATTACAATCAGCCCCAGCATTTT
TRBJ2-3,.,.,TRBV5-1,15,CASSRQQGETDTQYF,TGCGCCAGCAGCCGACAACAGGGTGAAACAGATACGCAGTATTTT
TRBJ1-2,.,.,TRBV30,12,CAWSLGGEGYTF,TGTGCCTGGAGTCTGGGGGGAGAAGGCTACACCTTC
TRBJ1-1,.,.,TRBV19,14,CASNPGAWNTEAFF,TGTGCCAGTAACCCAGGGGCTTGGAACACTGAAGCTTTCTTT
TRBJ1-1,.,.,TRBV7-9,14,CASSLTGRGTEAFF,TGTGCCAGCAGCTTAACCGGTAGGGGCACTGAAGCTTTCTTT
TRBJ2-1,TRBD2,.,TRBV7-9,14,CASSSGLAINEQFF,TGTGCCAGCAGCTCCGGACTAGCGATAAATGAGCAGTTCTTC
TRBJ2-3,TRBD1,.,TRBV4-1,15,CASSQAGQGTDTQYF,TGCGCCAGCAGCCAGGCCGGACAGGGAACAGATACGCAGTATTTT
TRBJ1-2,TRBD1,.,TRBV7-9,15,CSSSTRQGTNYGYTF,TGTTCCAGCAGCACACGACAGGGGACTAACTATGGCTACACCTTC
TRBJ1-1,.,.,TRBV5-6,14,CASSSNRVSTEAFF,TGTGCCAGCAGCTCGAACAGGGTAAGCACTGAAGCTTTCTTT
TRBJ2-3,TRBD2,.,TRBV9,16,CASSSTGDYLTDTQYF,TGTGCCAGCAGCTCCACCGGGGACTACCTCACAGATACGCAGTATTTT
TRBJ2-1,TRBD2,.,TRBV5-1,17,CASSSLAGKEQYNEQFF,TGCGCCAGCAGCTCCCTAGCGGGGAAGGAACAATACAATGAGCAGTTCTTC
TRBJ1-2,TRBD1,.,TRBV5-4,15,CASSLGQGDLYGYTF,TGTGCCAGCAGCTTGGGACAGGGGGACCTCTATGGCTACACCTTC
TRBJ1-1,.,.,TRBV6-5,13,CASSSTAYTEAFF,TGTGCCAGCAGTAGCACCGCGTACACTGAAGCTTTCTTT
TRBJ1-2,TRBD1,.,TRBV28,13,CASSPYLDRSYTF,TGTGCCAGCAGTCCGTATCTGGACAGGAGCTACACCTTC
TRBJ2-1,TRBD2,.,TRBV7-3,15,CASSFESSGYNEQFF,TGTGCCAGCAGCTTCGAGTCTAGCGGATACAATGAGCAGTTCTTC
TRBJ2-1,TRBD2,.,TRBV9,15,CASSVVSGGPNEQFF,TGTGCCAGCAGCGTAGTTAGCGGGGGCCCCAATGAGCAGTTCTTC
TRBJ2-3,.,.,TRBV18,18,CASSPFTITSTFTDTQYF,TGTGCCAGCTCACCATTCACCATAACTAGCACCTTCACAGATACGCAGTATTTT
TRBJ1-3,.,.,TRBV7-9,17,CASSKGGTYTSGNTIYF,TGTGCCAGCAGCAAAGGCGGGACGTACACTTCTGGAAACACCATATATTTT
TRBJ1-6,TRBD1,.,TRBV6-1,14,CASRSGAGGRPLHF,TGTGCCAGCAGATCAGGGGCAGGGGGAAGACCCCTCCACTTT
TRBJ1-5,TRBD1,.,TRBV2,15,CASSAGTGNNQPQHF,TGTGCCAGCAGTGCGGGGACAGGCAACAATCAGCCCCAGCATTTT
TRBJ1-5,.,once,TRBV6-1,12,CASSEARRTAHF,TGTGCCAGCAGTGAAGCGCGGCGGACAGCGCATTTT
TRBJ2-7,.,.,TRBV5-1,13,CASSLDNSYEQYF,TGCGCCAGCAGCTTGGACAACTCCTACGAGCAGTACTTC
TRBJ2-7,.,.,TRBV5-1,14,CASSLTVRPHEQYF,TGCGCCAGCAGCCTGACGGTGAGGCCCCACGAGCAGTACTTC
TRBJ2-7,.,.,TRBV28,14,CASLPSGETHEQYF,TGTGCCTCTCTACCGTCGGGGGAAACCCACGAGCAGTACTTC